The clone carrying this T cell receptor beta chain was detected only once. This specimen belongs to a study of shared clonotypes between healthy human individuals. Deep-level assay runs were performed. The assay was immunoSEQ multiplex PCR, and TCRdb's table has in-frame clones only and misses some. Of 780,000 or so clones in the sample, over 60% are singletons; the top ten hold around 1.7%. The material sequenced was memory CD4+ T cells sorted from blood. Specified subset: CD45RA-negative fraction. The receptor's source is a woman aged 25-40 years in good health.

The CDR3 DNA follows: TGTGCCAGCAGTTTAAACCAGGGTTTTGGCAATCAGCCCCAGCATTTT. Translation gives CASSLNQGFGNQPQHF. The chain recombines TRBV27 with TRBJ1-5, with D possibly being TRBD1 (5 bases). The V gene's germline CDR1 is MNHEY and CDR2 SMNVEV (reference sequence). This CDR3 has 16 residues. Trimming cost V 2 bases and J 2 bases, with 13 bases left between them.